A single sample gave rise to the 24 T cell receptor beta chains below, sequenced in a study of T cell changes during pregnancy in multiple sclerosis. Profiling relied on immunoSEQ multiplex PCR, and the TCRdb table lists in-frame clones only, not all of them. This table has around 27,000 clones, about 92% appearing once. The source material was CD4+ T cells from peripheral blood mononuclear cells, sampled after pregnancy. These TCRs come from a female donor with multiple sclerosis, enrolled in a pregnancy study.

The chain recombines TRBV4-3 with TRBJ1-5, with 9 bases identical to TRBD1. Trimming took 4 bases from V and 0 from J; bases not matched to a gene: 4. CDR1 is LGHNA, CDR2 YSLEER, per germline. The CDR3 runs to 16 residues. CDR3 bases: TGCGCCAGCAGCCCCTGGACAGGGGATAGCAATCAGCCCCAGCATTTT. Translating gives CASSPWTGDSNQPQHF.

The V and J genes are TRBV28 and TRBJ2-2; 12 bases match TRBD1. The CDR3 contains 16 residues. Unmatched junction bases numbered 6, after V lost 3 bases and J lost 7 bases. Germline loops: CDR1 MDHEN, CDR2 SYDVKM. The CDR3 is CASSLGDRGPVGELFF. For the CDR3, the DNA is TGTGCCAGCAGTTTGGGGGACAGGGGGCCGGTCGGGGAGCTGTTTTTT. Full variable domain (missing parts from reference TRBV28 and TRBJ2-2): DVKVTQSSRYLVKRTGEKVFLECVQDMDHENMFWYRQDPGLGLRLIYFSYDVKMKEKGDIPEGYSVSREKKERFSLILESASTNQTSMYLCASSLGDRGPVGELFFGEGSRLTVL.

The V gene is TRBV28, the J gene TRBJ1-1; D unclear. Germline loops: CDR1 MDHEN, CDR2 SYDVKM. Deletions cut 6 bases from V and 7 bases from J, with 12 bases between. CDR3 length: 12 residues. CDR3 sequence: CASSAGGREAFF. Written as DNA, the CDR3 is TGTGCCAGCAGCGCCGGAGGCCGTGAAGCTTTCTTT.

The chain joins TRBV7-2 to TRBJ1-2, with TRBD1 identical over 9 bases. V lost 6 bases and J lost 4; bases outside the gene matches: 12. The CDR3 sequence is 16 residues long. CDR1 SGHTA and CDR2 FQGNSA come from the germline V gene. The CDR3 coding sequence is TGTGCCAGCAGGAAAGACTTGGACAGGGGAGTCTATGGCTACACCTTC. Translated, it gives CASRKDLDRGVYGYTF.

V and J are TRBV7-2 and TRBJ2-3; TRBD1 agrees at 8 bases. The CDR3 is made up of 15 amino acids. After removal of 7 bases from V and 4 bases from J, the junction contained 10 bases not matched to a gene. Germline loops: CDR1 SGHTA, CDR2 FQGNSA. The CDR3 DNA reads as TGTGCCAGCAATTCCCAGGGGGCGAGCGCAGATACGCAGTATTTT. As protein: CASNSQGASADTQYF. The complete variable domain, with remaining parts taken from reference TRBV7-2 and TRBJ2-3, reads GAGVSQSPSNKVTEKGKDVELRCDPISGHTALYWYRQSLGQGLEFLIYFQGNSAPDKSGLPSDRFSAERTGGSVSTLTIQRTQQEDSAVYLCASNSQGASADTQYFGPGTRLTVL.

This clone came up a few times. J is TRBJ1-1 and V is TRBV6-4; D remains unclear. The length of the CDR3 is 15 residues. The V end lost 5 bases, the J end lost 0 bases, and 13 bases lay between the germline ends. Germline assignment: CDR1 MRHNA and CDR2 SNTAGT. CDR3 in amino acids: CASSKTTEMNTEAFF. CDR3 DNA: TGTGCCAGCAGTAAGACCACAGAGATGAACACTGAAGCTTTCTTT.

This CDR3 is CAWSPDNSNYGYTF. The DNA for the CDR3 is TGTGCCTGGAGCCCTGATAACTCTAACTATGGCTACACCTTC. The V call is TRBV30, the J call TRBJ1-2; unclear D gene. Trimming removed 3 bases from V and 0 bases from J, with 11 bases in between. In germline, CDR1 is GTSNPN, CDR2 SVGIG (reference sequence). The CDR3 has 14 residues.

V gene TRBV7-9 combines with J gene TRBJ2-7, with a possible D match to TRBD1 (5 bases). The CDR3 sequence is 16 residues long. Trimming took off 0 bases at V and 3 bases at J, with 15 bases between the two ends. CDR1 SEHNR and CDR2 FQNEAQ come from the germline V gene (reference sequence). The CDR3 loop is CASSLAYGADLYEQYF. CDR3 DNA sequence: TGTGCCAGCAGCTTAGCGTATGGGGCCGATCTCTACGAGCAGTACTTC.

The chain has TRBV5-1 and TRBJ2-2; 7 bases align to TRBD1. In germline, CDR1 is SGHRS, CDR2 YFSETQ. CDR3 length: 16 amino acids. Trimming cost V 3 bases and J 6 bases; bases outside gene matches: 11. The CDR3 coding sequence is TGCGCCAGCAGCTCCCGACCGGGACAGAGGGCCGGGGAGCTGTTTTTT. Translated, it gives CASSSRPGQRAGELFF.

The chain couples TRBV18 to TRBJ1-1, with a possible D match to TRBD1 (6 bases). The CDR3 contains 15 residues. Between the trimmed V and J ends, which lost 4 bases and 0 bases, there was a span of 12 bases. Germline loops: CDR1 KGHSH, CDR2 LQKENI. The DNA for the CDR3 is TGTGCCAGCTCACTCCGCACAGGGATGAACACTGAAGCTTTCTTT. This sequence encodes CASSLRTGMNTEAFF.

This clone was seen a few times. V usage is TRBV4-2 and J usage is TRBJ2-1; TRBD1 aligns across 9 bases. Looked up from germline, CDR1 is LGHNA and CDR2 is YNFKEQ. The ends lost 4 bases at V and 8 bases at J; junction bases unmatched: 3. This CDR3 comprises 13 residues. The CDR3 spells CASSLDRGDEQFF. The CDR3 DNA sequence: TGTGCCAGCAGCCTCGACAGGGGGGATGAGCAGTTCTTC.

CDR3 in DNA: TGCGCCAGCAGCTCGTGGGACATAAGCTACGAGCAGTACTTC. Protein sequence: CASSSWDISYEQYF. The J gene is TRBJ2-7, the V gene TRBV5-1; a weak D match, TRBD1 (6 bases). Germline CDR1 is SGHRS and CDR2 is YFSETQ. Between the trimmed V and J ends, which lost 3 bases and 3 bases, there was a span of 13 bases. The CDR3 totals 14 residues.

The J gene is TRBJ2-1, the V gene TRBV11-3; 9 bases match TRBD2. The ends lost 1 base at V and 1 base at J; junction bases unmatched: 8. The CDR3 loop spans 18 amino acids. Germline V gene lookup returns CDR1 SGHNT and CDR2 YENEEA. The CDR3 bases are TGTGCCAGCAGCTTAGGGGGTAGCGGGAGTTCTTCCTACAATGAGCAGTTCTTC. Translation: CASSLGGSGSSSYNEQFF. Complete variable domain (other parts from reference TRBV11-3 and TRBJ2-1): EAGVVQSPRYKIIEKKQPVAFWCNPISGHNTLYWYLQNLGQGPELLIRYENEEAVDDSQLPKDRFSAERLKGVDSTLKIQPAELGDSAVYLCASSLGGSGSSSYNEQFFGPGTRLTVL.

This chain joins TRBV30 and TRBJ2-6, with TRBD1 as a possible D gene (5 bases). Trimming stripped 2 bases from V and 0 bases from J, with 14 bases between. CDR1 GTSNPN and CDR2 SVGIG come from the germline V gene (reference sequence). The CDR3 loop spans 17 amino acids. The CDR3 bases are TGTGCCTGGAGTAGGGGTTTGCGGTACTCTGGGGCCAACGTCCTGACTTTC. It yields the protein CAWSRGLRYSGANVLTF.

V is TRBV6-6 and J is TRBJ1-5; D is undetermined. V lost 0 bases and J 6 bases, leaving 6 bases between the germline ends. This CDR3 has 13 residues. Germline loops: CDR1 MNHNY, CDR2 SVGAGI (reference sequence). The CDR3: CASSYSGAQPQHF. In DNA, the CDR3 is TGTGCCAGCAGTTACTCGGGCGCTCAGCCCCAGCATTTT.

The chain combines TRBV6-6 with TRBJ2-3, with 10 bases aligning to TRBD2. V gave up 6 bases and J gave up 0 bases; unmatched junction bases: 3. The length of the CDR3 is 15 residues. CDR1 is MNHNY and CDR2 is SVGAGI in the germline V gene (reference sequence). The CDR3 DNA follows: TGTGCCAGCAGACCTAGCGGGAGAAGCACAGATACGCAGTATTTT. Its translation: CASRPSGRSTDTQYF.

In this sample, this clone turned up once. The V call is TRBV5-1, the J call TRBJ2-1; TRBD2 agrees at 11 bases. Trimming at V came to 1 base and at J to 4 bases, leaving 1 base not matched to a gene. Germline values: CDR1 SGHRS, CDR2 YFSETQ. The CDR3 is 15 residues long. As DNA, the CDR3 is TGCGCCAGCAGCTTGCTAGCGGGGGGATACAATGAGCAGTTCTTC. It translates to CASSLLAGGYNEQFF.

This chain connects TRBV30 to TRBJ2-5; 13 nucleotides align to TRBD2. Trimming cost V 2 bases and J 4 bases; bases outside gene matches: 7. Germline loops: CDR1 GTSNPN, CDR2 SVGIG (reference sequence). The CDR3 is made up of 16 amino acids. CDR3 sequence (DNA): TGTGCCTGGAGTCCCGGGACTAGCGGGGCCGGAGAGACCCAGTACTTC. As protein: CAWSPGTSGAGETQYF.

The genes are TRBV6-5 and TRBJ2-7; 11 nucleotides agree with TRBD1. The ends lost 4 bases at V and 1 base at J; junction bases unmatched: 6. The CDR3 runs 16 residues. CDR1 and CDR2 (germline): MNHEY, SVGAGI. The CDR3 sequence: CASSSGTGGWSYEQYF. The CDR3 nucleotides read TGTGCCAGCAGTTCCGGGACAGGGGGTTGGTCCTACGAGCAGTACTTC.

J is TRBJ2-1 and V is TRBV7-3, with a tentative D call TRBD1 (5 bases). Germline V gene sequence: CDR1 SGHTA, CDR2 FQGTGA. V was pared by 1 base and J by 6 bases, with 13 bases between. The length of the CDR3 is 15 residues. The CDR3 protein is CASSLMAGHLNEQFF. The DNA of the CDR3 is TGTGCCAGCAGCTTAATGGCAGGACACCTCAATGAGCAGTTCTTC.

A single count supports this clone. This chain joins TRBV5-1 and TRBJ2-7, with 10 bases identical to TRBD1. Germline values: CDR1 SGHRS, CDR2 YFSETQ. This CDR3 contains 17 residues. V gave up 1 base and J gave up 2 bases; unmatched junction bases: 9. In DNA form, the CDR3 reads TGCGCCAGCAGCTTGAGTTCACCGGGACAGGGGCCCTACGAGCAGTACTTC. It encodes CASSLSSPGQGPYEQYF. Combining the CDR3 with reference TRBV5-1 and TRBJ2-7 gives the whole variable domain KAGVTQTPRYLIKTRGQQVTLSCSPISGHRSVSWYQQTPGQGLQFLFEYFSETQRNKGNFPGRFSGRQFSNSRSEMNVSTLELGDSALYLCASSLSSPGQGPYEQYFGPGTRLTVT.

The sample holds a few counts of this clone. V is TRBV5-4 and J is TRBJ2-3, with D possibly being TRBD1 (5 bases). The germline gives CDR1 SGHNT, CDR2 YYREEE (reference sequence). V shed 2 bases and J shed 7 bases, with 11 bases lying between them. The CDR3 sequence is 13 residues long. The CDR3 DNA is TGTGCCAGCAGCTTAGGGGAATCAAATACGCAGTATTTT. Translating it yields CASSLGESNTQYF. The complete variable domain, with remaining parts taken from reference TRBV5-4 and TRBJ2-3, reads ETGVTQSPTHLIKTRGQQVTLRCSSQSGHNTVSWYQQALGQGPQFIFQYYREEENGRGNFPPRFSGLQFPNYSSELNVNALELDDSALYLCASSLGESNTQYFGPGTRLTVL.

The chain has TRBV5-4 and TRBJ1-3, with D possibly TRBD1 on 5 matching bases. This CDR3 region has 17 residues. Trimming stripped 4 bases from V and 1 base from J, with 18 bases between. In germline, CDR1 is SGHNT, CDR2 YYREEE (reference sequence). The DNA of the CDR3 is TGTGCCAGCAGCGACTGGTCTGACAGCACATCTGGAAACACCATATATTTT. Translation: CASSDWSDSTSGNTIYF.

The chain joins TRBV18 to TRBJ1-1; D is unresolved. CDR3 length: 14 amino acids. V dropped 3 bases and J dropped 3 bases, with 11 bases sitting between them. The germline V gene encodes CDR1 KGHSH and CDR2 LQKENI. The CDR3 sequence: CASSPRTDHTEAFF. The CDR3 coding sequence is TGTGCCAGCTCACCCCGAACAGACCACACTGAAGCTTTCTTT.